This T cell receptor beta chain came from a study of shared clonotypes between healthy human individuals. Donors comprised healthy HIV-negative adults lacking recent acute infections or vaccinations. The ends lost 1 base at V and 13 bases at J; junction bases unmatched: 5. The V gene's germline CDR1 is SGHDN and CDR2 FVKESK. The CDR3 sequence is 13 residues long. The method was immunoSEQ multiplex PCR; TCRdb's version includes in-frame clones alone and lacks a portion of them. The repertoire holds about half a million clones, around 79% seen once, with about 12% in the top ten. The receptor was isolated from a woman in her forties in good health. Some clones in this sample may be carry-over from other donors' samples. The V and J genes are TRBV14 and TRBJ2-1, with TRBD2 matching over 9 bases. Sequenced input: PBMCs. The CDR3 sequence: CASSQVGLAQQFF. As DNA, the CDR3 is TGTGCCAGCAGCCAAGTTGGACTAGCGCAACAGTTCTTC. Together with reference TRBV14 and TRBJ2-1, the CDR3 gives the full variable domain: EAGVTQFPSHSVIEKGQTVTLRCDPISGHDNLYWYRRVMGKEIKFLLHFVKESKQDESGMPNNRFLAERTGGTYSTLKVQPAELEDSGVYFCASSQVGLAQQFFGPGTRLTVL.